This T cell receptor beta chain originates from a study of blood T cell repertoires in COVID-19. Some clones are missing from TCRdb's copy, which holds only in-frame ones; the method was immunoSEQ multiplex PCR. The sample lists 110,000 or so clones, 75% to 90% seen once, with about 18% in the top ten. The length of the CDR3 is 15 residues. Per the germline V gene, CDR1 is MDHEN and CDR2 is SYDVKM. J lost 7 bases, V lost 6 bases, and 8 bases had no gene match. Sequenced: peripheral blood. The chain carries TRBV28 and TRBJ1-4, with TRBD1 matching 10 bases. This receptor was taken from a human donor with acute or convalescent COVID-19. The donor label of this sample is uncertain. For the CDR3, the DNA is TGTGCCAGCAGCCCCCCCGGGACAGGGGCTGAAAAACTGTTTTTT. This encodes CASSPPGTGAEKLFF.